This T cell receptor beta chain was observed in a study of shared clonotypes between healthy human individuals. At the level of the study: Per donor, three plates held CD4 naive cells, three held CD4 memory, two held CD8 naive and one held CD8 memory.

The CDR3 loop spans 15 amino acids. Germline V gene sequence: CDR1 SGDLS, CDR2 YYNGEE. J lost 0 bases, V lost 6 bases, and 4 bases had no gene match. Profiled with immunoSEQ multiplex PCR; TCRdb holds only in-frame clones, not every one. The sample records roughly 1 million clones, approximately 78% being singletons. The sequenced sample was memory CD4+ T cells from PBMCs. Subset denoted: CD45RA-negative fraction. V is TRBV9 and J is TRBJ2-1; 9 bases map to TRBD2. The source of this sequence is a young man in good health. Some clones in this sample may be carry-over from other donors' samples. CDR3: CASTREGSSYNEQFF. The CDR3 region has the DNA TGTGCCAGCACGCGGGAGGGAAGCTCCTACAATGAGCAGTTCTTC.